This T cell receptor (beta chain) was captured by sequencing in a study of shared T cell receptors in the human thymus. Generated by immunoSEQ multiplex PCR, the TCRdb table keeps only in-frame clones and is missing some. The sample gives hundreds of thousands of clones, 70% to 90% of which show up once; about 0.0094% is in the top ten. The CDR3 has 16 residues. Germline V gene lookup returns CDR1 MNHEY and CDR2 SMNVEV (reference sequence). Trimming took off 5 bases at V and 0 bases at J, with 15 bases between the two ends. These records were also assigned to another study, of human thymus T cells. That study adds: Thymus tissue was removed during corrective cardiac surgery. Thymic repertoires overlap heavily among unrelated individuals, related research has reported.

V is TRBV27 and J is TRBJ2-3; perhaps TRBD2 as D (7 bases). The material sequenced was thymocytes. The TCR originated in a boy in the first two years of life with a congenital heart defect. This chain's CDR3 is CASSRGTTESTDTQYF. CDR3 DNA sequence: TGTGCCAGCAGTAGGGGGACTACCGAAAGCACAGATACGCAGTATTTT.